This T cell receptor (beta chain) is from a study of shared clonotypes between healthy human individuals. Method: immunoSEQ multiplex PCR; TCRdb's copy keeps in-frame clones and lacks some. The sample lists 1,500,000 or so clones; approximately 98.5% were seen once. The study drew all its donors from Caucasian adults living in Nashville, Tennessee. CD4+ cells yielded CD45RA+ naive and CD45RA-negative memory subsets. The V end was cut by 3 bases, the J end by 3 bases, with 11 bases between. The germline gives CDR1 SGHTA, CDR2 FQGNSA. The CDR3 is made up of 14 amino acids. A note on this clone: Its antigen is currently unknown.

Study conclusions and caveats: Investigators expected sequencing depth to affect clonotype sharing among donors. Naive subsets generally had larger estimated richness than memory subsets.

The TCR sequence derives from a man aged 30 to 39 in good health. The sequenced sample consisted of naive CD4+ T cells sorted from blood. The subset: CD45RA+ positively selected. This chain connects TRBV7-2 to TRBJ2-5; possible D gene TRBD1, 6 bases. The CDR3 nucleotides are TGTGCCAGCAGCTTCAGGGGATTAGAAGAGACCCAGTACTTC. Its translation: CASSFRGLEETQYF.